Below are 2 T cell receptor beta chains sequenced from a single sample in a study of spatial heterogeneity in lung cancer. TCRdb re-derived calls from the 5' RACE reads in MiXCR, one entry per CDR3 protein. The top ten clones hold less than 5% of a sample with 9,000 to 10,000 distinct CDR3 sequences, around a quarter of them seen once. Time point noted: blood at routine non-recurrence follow-up after resection. The sequencing here drew on PBMCs, taken at follow-up. These receptors all stem from a female donor with early-stage non-small cell lung cancer.

In its sample, this clonotype was seen a few times. This chain connects TRBV9 to TRBJ2-1; 8 positions match TRBD1. From germline, CDR1 is SGDLS and CDR2 YYNGEE. This CDR3 has 15 amino acids. V dropped 2 bases and J dropped 7; count of bases not matched to a gene: 8. CDR3 amino acids: CASSVSGGAGNEQFF. The CDR3 DNA is TGTGCCAGCAGCGTTTCAGGGGGCGCAGGGAATGAGCAGTTCTTC.

The chain has TRBV28 and TRBJ2-4; 8 nucleotides line up with TRBD1. The CDR3 sequence is 16 residues long. The V and J ends lost 5 bases and 3 bases, in that order; junction bases with no gene match: 9. Looked up from germline, CDR1 is MDHEN and CDR2 is SYDVKM. CDR3 region: CASSKGTGTFKNIQYF. CDR3 DNA sequence: TGTGCCAGCAGTAAAGGGACAGGAACTTTCAAAAACATTCAGTACTTC.